These 32 T cell receptor beta chains originate from one sample sequenced in a study of T cell responses to AZD1222 COVID-19 vaccine. The method was immunoSEQ multiplex PCR; TCRdb's version includes in-frame clones alone and lacks a portion of them. In the table there are 130,000 or so clones, over 85% of which are singletons. Sequencing was performed on peripheral blood, taken on day 0 of MenACWY control vaccination. The origin of the receptors is an adult in good health.

The chain joins TRBV5-1 to TRBJ2-7; the match to TRBD1 covers 9 bases. Trimming removed 3 bases from V and 5 bases from J; junction bases left unmatched: 15. The CDR3 sequence is 17 residues long. CDR1 SGHRS and CDR2 YFSETQ come from the germline V gene. CDR3 sequence (DNA): TGCGCCAGCAGCTATACCAAAGCGGACAGGGGAAGGAACGAGCAGTACTTC. Amino acid sequence: CASSYTKADRGRNEQYF.

The chain links TRBV7-3 to TRBJ1-6; TRBD1 is a possible D gene (6 bases). V gave up 2 bases and J gave up 5 bases, with 13 bases separating them. The CDR3 consists of 16 residues. In germline, CDR1 is SGHTA, CDR2 FQGTGA. CDR3: CASSLWSQGHNSPLHF. The CDR3 DNA reads TGTGCCAGCAGCTTATGGTCTCAGGGGCATAATTCACCCCTCCACTTT.

V is TRBV2 and J is TRBJ2-1; 12 bases are a match to TRBD2. V trimming: 7 bases; J trimming: 3 bases; junction bases outside the gene matches: 10. CDR3 length: 17 amino acids. The germline V gene has CDR1 SNHLY and CDR2 FYNNEI. The CDR3 region has the DNA TGTGCCAGCATTTTGAGACTAGCGGGAGAAAGCTACAATGAGCAGTTCTTC. This codes for CASILRLAGESYNEQFF.

V usage is TRBV18 and J usage is TRBJ2-1; D is perhaps TRBD2 (6 bases). The CDR3 runs 16 residues. Germline V lookup: CDR1 KGHSH, CDR2 LQKENI. V dropped 3 bases and J dropped 4 bases, with 16 bases sitting between them. The CDR3 region has the DNA TGTGCCAGCTCACCCTCGGGAGCAGGAGCTTACAATGAGCAGTTCTTC. Protein sequence: CASSPSGAGAYNEQFF.

The genes are TRBV12-3 or TRBV12-4 and TRBJ1-2; the D is unclear. Deletions cut 3 bases from V and 6 bases from J, with 11 bases between. The CDR3 extends over 13 amino acids. DNA of the CDR3: TGTGCCAGCAGTTTGGTACAGTCTCATGGCTACACCTTC. Translated, it gives CASSLVQSHGYTF.

The chain joins TRBV2 to TRBJ2-2; 9 positions match TRBD2. The CDR3 contains 16 residues. Germline CDR1 SNHLY, CDR2 FYNNEI. V dropped 3 bases and J dropped 4; count of bases not matched to a gene: 6. The CDR3, as DNA: TGTGCCAGCAGTGATAGTAGCGGGAGCCCCACCGGGGAGCTGTTTTTT. As protein: CASSDSSGSPTGELFF.

The chain has TRBV28 and TRBJ2-7; 8 bases line up with TRBD2. The germline gives CDR1 MDHEN, CDR2 SYDVKM. Trimming took 6 bases from V and 6 from J; bases not matched to a gene: 7. The CDR3 has 13 amino acids. CDR3 DNA sequence: TGTGCCAGCAGGGGACTAGACAGTGTCGAGCAGTACTTC. This sequence encodes CASRGLDSVEQYF.

The chain carries TRBV4-1 and TRBJ2-7; 7 nucleotides align to TRBD2. The V segment lost 1 base and the J segment 5 bases; nucleotides outside the gene matches: 5. The CDR3 runs 14 residues. Germline lookup yields CDR1 MGHRA and CDR2 YSYEKL. For the CDR3, the DNA is TGCGCCAGCAGCCAAGTGTTGGCGGGAGACGAGCAGTACTTC. This sequence encodes CASSQVLAGDEQYF.

The chain recombines TRBV6-5 with TRBJ1-5; TRBD1 is a possible D gene (5 bases). V shed 6 bases and J shed 2 bases, with 14 bases lying between them. CDR1 MNHEY and CDR2 SVGAGI come from the germline V gene. This CDR3 region has 15 residues. DNA of the CDR3: TGTGCCAGCAGCCCGAGCGGGGGAGGCAATCAGCCCCAGCATTTT. Translating gives CASSPSGGGNQPQHF.

The chain is built from TRBV18 and TRBJ2-3; D unclear. The CDR3 sequence is 13 residues long. CDR1 is KGHSH, CDR2 LQKENI, per germline. Trimming took off 2 bases at V and 2 bases at J, with 5 bases between the two ends. The CDR3 protein is CASSPGITDTQYF. The CDR3 DNA is TGTGCCAGCTCACCAGGGATCACAGATACGCAGTATTTT.

The chain links TRBV7-9 to TRBJ2-7; D call uncertain. Trimming cost V 2 bases and J 3 bases, with 8 bases left between them. The germline V gene encodes CDR1 SEHNR and CDR2 FQNEAQ (reference sequence). This CDR3 has 13 amino acids. This CDR3 reads CASSLLHSYEQYF. The DNA of the CDR3 is TGTGCCAGCAGCTTACTTCACAGCTACGAGCAGTACTTC. Drawing the rest from reference TRBV7-9 and TRBJ2-7, the complete variable domain is DTGVSQNPRHKITKRGQNVTFRCDPISEHNRLYWYRQTLGQGPEFLTYFQNEAQLEKSRLLSDRFSAERPKGSFSTLEIQRTEQGDSAMYLCASSLLHSYEQYFGPGTRLTVT.

This clone appeared a few times. The chain links TRBV27 to TRBJ2-7; D is ambiguous. V was clipped by 6 bases and J by 1 base, with 10 bases between them. CDR3 length: 13 amino acids. Germline CDR1 is MNHEY and CDR2 is SMNVEV (reference sequence). The CDR3 bases are TGTGCCAGCAGGGATCTATCATCCTACGAGCAGTACTTC. It yields the protein CASRDLSSYEQYF.

The rearrangement links TRBV6-5 to TRBJ1-2; 7 nucleotides agree with TRBD1. V lost 6 bases to trimming and J lost 4 bases; unmatched junction nucleotides: 5. Germline CDR1 MNHEY, CDR2 SVGAGI. The CDR3 consists of 13 residues. The CDR3 DNA is TGTGCCAGCAGGGTACAGGGGAGCTATGGCTACACCTTC. This sequence encodes CASRVQGSYGYTF.

The sample holds one count of this clone. The CDR3: CASGTSGDTQYF. CDR3 DNA: TGTGCCAGCGGTACTAGCGGCGATACGCAGTATTTT. The rearrangement uses TRBV2 and TRBJ2-3; TRBD2 agrees at 8 bases. The CDR3 length is 12 residues. In germline, CDR1 is SNHLY, CDR2 FYNNEI. V lost 8 bases, J lost 6 bases, and 4 bases stayed unmatched.

The chain uses TRBV5-5 and TRBJ1-4, with D perhaps TRBD1 (6 bases). Germline assignment: CDR1 SGHKS and CDR2 YYEKEE (reference sequence). This CDR3 contains 15 residues. Trimming stripped 5 bases from V and 4 bases from J, with 15 bases between. CDR3 DNA: TGTGCCAGCAGGGTCGCAGGGGTGGGTAATGAAAAACTGTTTTTT. It encodes CASRVAGVGNEKLFF.

The chain uses TRBV7-9 and TRBJ2-1; D uncertain. Germline values: CDR1 SEHNR, CDR2 FQNEAQ (reference sequence). The V end was cut by 4 bases, the J end by 4 bases, with 5 bases between. The CDR3 has 12 residues. CDR3 sequence reads: CASSSQYNEQFF. The CDR3 coding sequence is TGTGCCAGCAGCTCACAGTACAATGAGCAGTTCTTC.

This chain joins TRBV7-2 and TRBJ2-7, with 10 bases that match TRBD2. CDR1 and CDR2 (germline): SGHTA, FQGNSA. The CDR3 is 15 residues long. Trimming cost V 1 base and J 4 bases; bases outside gene matches: 4. CDR3 nucleotides: TGTGCCAGCAGCTTAGAGGGGACTAGCGTATACGAGCAGTACTTC. It encodes CASSLEGTSVYEQYF.

The chain recombines TRBV29-1 with TRBJ1-1; 8 bases are shared with TRBD1. Trimming took 6 bases from V and 7 from J; bases not matched to a gene: 4. Germline assignment: CDR1 SQVTM and CDR2 ANQGSEA. The CDR3 extends over 11 amino acids. CDR3 sequence reads: CSVGQDLEAFF. The CDR3 DNA reads as TGCAGCGTGGGACAGGACCTTGAAGCTTTCTTT.

The V call is TRBV3-1 (or the pseudogene TRBV3-2), the J call TRBJ2-1; 7 nucleotides line up with TRBD2. The junction had 9 bases not matched to a gene; V was cut back by 1 base and J by 9 bases. Germline V gene data show CDR1 as LGHDT and CDR2 as YNNKEL (reference sequence). The CDR3 contains 15 residues. The CDR3 spells CASSQVAGVSSEQFF. CDR3 DNA: TGTGCCAGCAGCCAAGTTGCGGGAGTATCTTCTGAGCAGTTCTTC.

The genes are TRBV29-1 and TRBJ1-1; D is unclear. V was clipped by 2 bases and J by 4 bases, with 5 bases between them. Germline lookup yields CDR1 SQVTM and CDR2 ANQGSEA. The CDR3 covers 11 residues. The chain's CDR3 is CSVESGTEAFF. CDR3 DNA sequence: TGCAGCGTTGAATCCGGCACTGAAGCTTTCTTT. The full variable domain, in which reference TRBV29-1 and TRBJ1-1 provide the parts outside the CDR3, is SAVISQKPSRDICQRGTSLTIQCQVDSQVTMMFWYRQQPGQSLTLIATANQGSEATYESGFVIDKFPISRPNLTFSTLTVSNMSPEDSSIYLCSVESGTEAFFGQGTRLTVV.

The chain links TRBV28 to TRBJ2-1; 10 nucleotides line up with TRBD1. The CDR3 covers 17 residues. With V trimmed by 6 bases and J by 5 bases, 13 bases remained unmatched. Germline CDR1 and CDR2: MDHEN and SYDVKM. In DNA, the CDR3 is TGTGCCAGCAGCGACCCCCCCGGGACAGGGGACCACAATGAGCAGTTCTTC. It specifies CASSDPPGTGDHNEQFF.

There are a few counts of this clone. The chain combines TRBV6-1 with TRBJ1-5, with D hard to call. V gave up 1 base and J gave up 2 bases, with 12 bases separating them. The germline gives CDR1 MNHNS, CDR2 SASEGT. This CDR3 contains 16 residues. CDR3 sequence reads: CASSEEEGRGNQPQHF. The CDR3 DNA sequence: TGTGCCAGCAGTGAAGAGGAGGGTAGGGGCAATCAGCCCCAGCATTTT.

The rearrangement uses TRBV2 and TRBJ1-2, with D unresolved. This CDR3 contains 12 residues. Deletions cut 6 bases from V and 3 bases from J, with 8 bases between. Germline V lookup: CDR1 SNHLY, CDR2 FYNNEI. CDR3 nucleotide sequence: TGTGCCAGCAGACACATCCACTATGGCTACACCTTC. Protein sequence: CASRHIHYGYTF. Combining the CDR3 with reference TRBV2 and TRBJ1-2 gives the whole variable domain EPEVTQTPSHQVTQMGQEVILRCVPISNHLYFYWYRQILGQKVEFLVSFYNNEISEKSEIFDDQFSVERPDGSNFTLKIRSTKLEDSAMYFCASRHIHYGYTFGSGTRLTVV.

This clone appeared a single time. The rearrangement uses TRBV5-1 and TRBJ1-3; possible D gene TRBD1, 5 bases. CDR3 length: 13 amino acids. V was trimmed by 8 bases and J by 2 bases, leaving 11 bases between them. Germline loops: CDR1 SGHRS, CDR2 YFSETQ. For the CDR3, the DNA is TGCGCCAGTTCGGGGACTCCTGGAAACACCATATATTTT. Protein sequence: CASSGTPGNTIYF. The full variable domain, rest sourced from reference TRBV5-1 and TRBJ1-3, is KAGVTQTPRYLIKTRGQQVTLSCSPISGHRSVSWYQQTPGQGLQFLFEYFSETQRNKGNFPGRFSGRQFSNSRSEMNVSTLELGDSALYLCASSGTPGNTIYFGEGSWLTVV.

The V call is TRBV20-1, the J call TRBJ1-3; D not certain. This CDR3 is built from 11 residues. The germline V gene has CDR1 DFQATT and CDR2 SNEGSKA (reference sequence). The germline V and J ends were trimmed by 3 bases and 6 bases, with 6 bases remaining between them. The CDR3: CSARSENTIYF. The CDR3 DNA sequence: TGCAGTGCTAGGTCGGAAAACACCATATATTTT.

The V and J genes are TRBV2 and TRBJ1-2; perhaps TRBD1 as D (6 bases). The CDR3 consists of 15 residues. The V end was cut by 4 bases, the J end by 3 bases, with 15 bases between. Germline loops: CDR1 SNHLY, CDR2 FYNNEI. Written as DNA, the CDR3 is TGTGCCAGCAGTGGGTTGAGAGGACAGCACTATGGCTACACCTTC. It is translated as CASSGLRGQHYGYTF.

The chain combines TRBV6-2 or TRBV6-3 with TRBJ2-7, with 12 bases that match TRBD2. V dropped 5 bases and J dropped 6; count of bases not matched to a gene: 14. The germline CDR1 and CDR2 sequences are MNHEY and SVGEGT. CDR3 length equals 17 residues. The CDR3 bases are TGTGCCAGCAGTGTACGACTAGCGGGAGACACCCCCGTCGAGCAGTACTTC. This codes for CASSVRLAGDTPVEQYF.

The chain combines TRBV6-5 with TRBJ2-7; TRBD2 agrees at 9 bases. The CDR3 runs to 12 residues. J lost 6 bases, V lost 8 bases, and 5 bases had no gene match. Germline values: CDR1 MNHEY, CDR2 SVGAGI. The CDR3 region has the DNA TGTGCCAGCGGAGGTAGCGGGAGCGAGCAGTACTTC. Amino acids: CASGGSGSEQYF.

The chain joins TRBV5-4 to TRBJ1-1; 8 nucleotides align to TRBD1. This CDR3 is built from 14 residues. Per germline, CDR1 SGHNT and CDR2 YYREEE (reference sequence). Germline trimming cut 2 bases from V and 5 bases from J; bases unmatched to any gene: 5. The CDR3 coding sequence is TGTGCCAGCAGCTTAGGACAGGGCAGGACTGAAGCTTTCTTT. This codes for CASSLGQGRTEAFF.

The chain has TRBV6-5 and TRBJ1-6; no reliable D call. The CDR3 runs 15 residues. The V end lost 6 bases, the J end lost 1 base, and 10 bases lay between the germline ends. CDR1 is MNHEY and CDR2 is SVGAGI in the germline V gene. The CDR3 DNA reads TGTGCCAGCAGGCTAAAGCTTTCCTATAATTCACCCCTCCACTTT. It encodes CASRLKLSYNSPLHF.

The chain joins TRBV5-8 to TRBJ2-3; no firm D call. The germline gives CDR1 SGHTS, CDR2 YDEGEE. There are 12 residues in the CDR3. V shed 3 bases and J shed 0 bases, with 2 bases lying between them. Here the CDR3 reads CASSWSTDTQYF. In nucleotides, the CDR3 is TGTGCCAGCAGCTGGAGCACAGATACGCAGTATTTT.

The V and J genes are TRBV5-5 and TRBJ2-5; TRBD1 might be the D (6 bases). Germline V gives CDR1 SGHKS, CDR2 YYEKEE (reference sequence). With 0 bases removed from V and 2 bases from J, the gap between germline ends came to 8 bases. This CDR3 is built from 14 residues. Here the CDR3 reads CASSLGDKQETQYF. The CDR3 DNA reads TGTGCCAGCAGCTTGGGGGACAAGCAAGAGACCCAGTACTTC.